These 6 T cell receptor beta chains were all obtained from the same sample, sequenced in a study of OX40 agonist ivuxolimab in advanced cancers. The protocol was immunoSEQ multiplex PCR, while the TCRdb copy is restricted to in-frame clones and leaves out a portion. The sample lists tens of thousands of clones; around nine tenths were seen once. The source was CD4+ or CD8+ T cells sorted from blood, collected in a trial of the OX40 agonist ivuxolimab. All receptors derive from an adult with an advanced solid tumor such as melanoma, head and neck, liver or kidney cancer.

The V gene is TRBV7-7, the J gene TRBJ2-1, with 7 bases that match TRBD1. This CDR3 has 17 amino acids. Germline CDR1 SSHAT, CDR2 FNYEAQ (reference sequence). The V gene end was trimmed by 7 bases and the J gene end by 9 bases; junction bases not matched to a gene: 21. The CDR3 DNA reads TGTGCCAGCACCCACGTTCTGCAGGGGGTAGGTTTAGTTGAGCAGTTCTTC. Translating it yields CASTHVLQGVGLVEQFF.

The V call is TRBV5-1, the J call TRBJ2-7; possibly TRBD1 for D (7 bases). V shed 3 bases and J shed 3 bases, with 10 bases lying between them. From germline, CDR1 is SGHRS and CDR2 YFSETQ. The length of the CDR3 is 13 residues. This chain's CDR3 is CASSWGDSYEQYF. The CDR3 nucleotides read TGCGCCAGCAGCTGGGGGGACAGCTACGAGCAGTACTTC.

The chain's CDR3 is CASSVGGGPKNTIYF. The DNA for the CDR3 is TGTGCCAGCAGCGTAGGAGGGGGACCTAAAAACACCATATATTTT. The chain recombines TRBV9 with TRBJ1-3, with a weak D call TRBD1 (6 bases). With 0 bases removed from V and 6 bases from J, the gap between germline ends came to 13 bases. The CDR3 spans 15 residues. The germline V gene has CDR1 SGDLS and CDR2 YYNGEE.

This clone was counted a few times. The chain carries TRBV4-3 and TRBJ1-1, with 7 bases aligning to TRBD1. Germline V CDR1 and CDR2: LGHNA, YSLEER. The CDR3 covers 13 residues. V lost 4 bases and J lost 4; bases outside the gene matches: 3. The CDR3 sequence is CASSPGGGTEAFF. The CDR3 DNA follows: TGCGCCAGCAGCCCAGGGGGTGGCACTGAAGCTTTCTTT.

The V and J genes are TRBV7-9 and TRBJ2-3, with D unclear. The germline V and J ends were trimmed by 8 bases and 2 bases, with 11 bases remaining between them. Germline V lookup: CDR1 SEHNR, CDR2 FQNEAQ (reference sequence). CDR3 size: 13 residues. CDR3 region: CASVSPDTDTQYF. CDR3 nucleotide sequence: TGTGCCAGCGTATCTCCTGACACAGATACGCAGTATTTT.

V is TRBV10-3 and J is TRBJ2-3; D remains unclear. Germline loops: CDR1 ENHRY, CDR2 SYGVKD. The CDR3 loop spans 17 amino acids. Trimming left V 0 bases short and J 0 bases short, with 13 bases between. The CDR3 sequence is CAISESSETPSTDTQYF. In nucleotides, the CDR3 is TGTGCCATCAGTGAGTCTTCGGAGACACCTAGCACAGATACGCAGTATTTT.